The TCR beta chain described here comes from a study of blood T cell repertoires in COVID-19. The CDR3 totals 15 residues. The germline V gene encodes CDR1 LNHDA and CDR2 SQIVND (reference sequence). After removal of 6 bases from V and 2 bases from J, the junction contained 7 bases not matched to a gene. Sequencing used immunoSEQ multiplex PCR; TCRdb keeps in-frame clones, though not all of them. The sample shows roughly 45,000 clones, around 85% of them seen only once. The clonotype was recovered from a man aged 45-60 years with active COVID-19. Material: peripheral blood. The V and J genes are TRBV19 and TRBJ2-3, with TRBD1 identical over 8 bases. Written as DNA, the CDR3 is TGTGCCAGTAGCGCCCGGGACAGGAACACAGATACGCAGTATTTT. It is translated as CASSARDRNTDTQYF.